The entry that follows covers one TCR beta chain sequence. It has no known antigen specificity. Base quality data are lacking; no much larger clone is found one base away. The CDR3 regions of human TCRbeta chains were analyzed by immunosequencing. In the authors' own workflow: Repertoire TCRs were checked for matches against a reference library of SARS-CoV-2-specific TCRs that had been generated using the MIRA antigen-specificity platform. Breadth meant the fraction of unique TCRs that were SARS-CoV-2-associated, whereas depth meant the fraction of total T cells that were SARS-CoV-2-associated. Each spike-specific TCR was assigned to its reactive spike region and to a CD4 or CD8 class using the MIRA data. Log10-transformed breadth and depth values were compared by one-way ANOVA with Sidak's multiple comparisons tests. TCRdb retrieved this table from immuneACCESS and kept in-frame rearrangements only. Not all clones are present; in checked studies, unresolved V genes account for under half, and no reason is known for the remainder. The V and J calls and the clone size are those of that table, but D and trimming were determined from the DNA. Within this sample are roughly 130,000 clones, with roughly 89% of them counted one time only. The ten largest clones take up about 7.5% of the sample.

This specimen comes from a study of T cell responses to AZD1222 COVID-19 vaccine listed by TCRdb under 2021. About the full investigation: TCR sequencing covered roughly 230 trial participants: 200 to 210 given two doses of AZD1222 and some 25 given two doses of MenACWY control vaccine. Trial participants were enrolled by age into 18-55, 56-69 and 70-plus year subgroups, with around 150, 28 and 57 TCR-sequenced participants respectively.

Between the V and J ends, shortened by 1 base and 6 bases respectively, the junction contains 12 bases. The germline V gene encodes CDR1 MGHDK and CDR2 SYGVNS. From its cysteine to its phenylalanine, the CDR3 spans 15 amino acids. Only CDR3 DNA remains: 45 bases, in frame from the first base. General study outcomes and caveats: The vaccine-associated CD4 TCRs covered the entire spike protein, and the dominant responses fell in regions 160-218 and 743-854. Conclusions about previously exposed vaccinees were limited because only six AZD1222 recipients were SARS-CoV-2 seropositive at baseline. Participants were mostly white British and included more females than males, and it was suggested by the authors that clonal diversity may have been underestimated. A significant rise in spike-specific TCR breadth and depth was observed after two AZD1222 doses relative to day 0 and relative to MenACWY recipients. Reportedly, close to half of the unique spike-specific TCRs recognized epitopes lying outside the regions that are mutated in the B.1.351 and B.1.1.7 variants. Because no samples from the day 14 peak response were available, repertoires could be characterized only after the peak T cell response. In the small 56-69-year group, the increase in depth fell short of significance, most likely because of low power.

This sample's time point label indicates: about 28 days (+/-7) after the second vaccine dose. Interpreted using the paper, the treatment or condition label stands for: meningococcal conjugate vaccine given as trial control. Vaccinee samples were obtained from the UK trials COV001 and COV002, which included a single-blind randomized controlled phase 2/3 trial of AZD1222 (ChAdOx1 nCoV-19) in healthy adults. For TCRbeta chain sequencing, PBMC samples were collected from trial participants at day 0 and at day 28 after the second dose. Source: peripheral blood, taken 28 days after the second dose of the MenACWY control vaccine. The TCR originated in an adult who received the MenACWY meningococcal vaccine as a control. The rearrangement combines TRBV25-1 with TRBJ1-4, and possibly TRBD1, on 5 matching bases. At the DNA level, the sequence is TGTGCCAGCAGTGAATCAAGGGGCGCGTATGAAAAACTGTTTTTT. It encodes CASSESRGAYEKLFF.